These 32 T cell receptor beta chains came from one sample sequenced in a study of OX40 agonist ivuxolimab in advanced cancers. The protocol was immunoSEQ multiplex PCR, while the TCRdb copy is restricted to in-frame clones and leaves out a portion. The sample consists of fewer than 70,000 clones, around 77% of them appearing once. The sequencing used CD4+ or CD8+ T cells sorted from blood, collected in a trial of the OX40 agonist ivuxolimab. Every receptor here comes from an adult with an advanced solid tumor such as melanoma, head and neck, liver or kidney cancer.

In its sample, this clone ranks as medium-sized. V gene TRBV6-5 combines with J gene TRBJ1-6; TRBD1 aligns across 7 bases. The V segment lost 4 bases and the J segment 10 bases; nucleotides outside the gene matches: 7. This CDR3 spans 14 amino acids. The germline CDR1 and CDR2 sequences are MNHEY and SVGAGI. Here the CDR3 reads CASSFRQGESPLHF. In nucleotides, the CDR3 is TGTGCCAGCAGTTTCAGACAGGGCGAATCACCCCTCCACTTT.

In nucleotides, the CDR3 is TGCGCCAGCAGCTTGACAGGGGGCGAGGGCACTGAAGCTTTCTTT. This sequence encodes CASSLTGGEGTEAFF. V and J are TRBV5-1 and TRBJ1-1, with 9 bases identical to TRBD1. Germline trimming cut 1 base from V and 4 bases from J; bases unmatched to any gene: 5. The CDR3 runs to 15 residues. Germline V gene sequence: CDR1 SGHRS, CDR2 YFSETQ.

This rearrangement joins TRBV6-1 to TRBJ1-5, with TRBD1 identical over 7 bases. In germline, CDR1 is MNHNS, CDR2 SASEGT. This CDR3 is 11 amino acids long. J was trimmed by 9 bases and V by 8 bases; bases with no gene match: 4. The DNA of the CDR3 is TGTGCCAGCGGACAGGAGCGGCCCCAGCATTTT. This gives the protein CASGQERPQHF.

The chain couples TRBV6-4 to TRBJ2-2; TRBD1 or TRBD2 may be the D gene (6 bases each). Between the trimmed V and J ends, which lost 2 bases and 4 bases, there was a span of 11 bases. From germline, CDR1 is MRHNA and CDR2 SNTAGT. The CDR3 sequence is 15 residues long. CDR3 nucleotides: TGTGCCAGCAGTGACCGGGGGCACGGCACCGGGGAGCTGTTTTTT. It yields the protein CASSDRGHGTGELFF.

This clone was recorded once. The chain has TRBV29-1 and TRBJ2-4; D uncertain. Between the trimmed V and J ends, which lost 7 bases and 0 bases, there was a span of 13 bases. CDR3 size: 14 residues. CDR1 is SQVTM, CDR2 ANQGSEA, per germline. The CDR3 coding sequence is TGCAGCGCCATCCGGGTCTTAGCCAAAAACATTCAGTACTTC. Protein product: CSAIRVLAKNIQYF.

J is TRBJ2-5 and V is TRBV7-2; tentative D call: TRBD1 (5 bases). Germline lookup yields CDR1 SGHTA and CDR2 FQGNSA. The CDR3 has 13 residues. V lost 0 bases and J lost 10, with 12 bases in between. CDR3 bases: TGTGCCAGCAGCTTAGCGGGGCTCCATGGCCAGTACTTC. Protein: CASSLAGLHGQYF.

The V and J genes are TRBV5-1 and TRBJ1-1; 7 nucleotides align to TRBD1. Trimming removed 5 bases from V and 2 bases from J; junction bases left unmatched: 6. Germline CDR1 and CDR2: SGHRS and YFSETQ. The length of the CDR3 is 14 residues. In nucleotides, the CDR3 is TGCGCCAGCAGTTTTGGGACAGTTAACACTGAAGCTTTCTTT. As protein: CASSFGTVNTEAFF.

This clone was detected once. The V and J genes are TRBV5-6 and TRBJ2-5; D remains unclear. Trimming took off 0 bases at V and 7 bases at J, with 4 bases between the two ends. The CDR3 runs 11 residues. The germline CDR1 and CDR2 sequences are SGHDT and YYEEEE. The CDR3 nucleotides read TGTGCCAGCAGCTTGGCGGGGACCCAGTACTTC. Translated: CASSLAGTQYF.

The V call is TRBV28, the J call TRBJ2-7, with D maybe TRBD1 (5 bases). From germline, CDR1 is MDHEN and CDR2 SYDVKM. This CDR3 contains 13 residues. V was cut by 9 bases and J by 3 bases, with 15 bases left in between. In nucleotides, the CDR3 is TGTGCCAGTCATTCAGGGTTTTACTACGAGCAGTACTTC. It translates to CASHSGFYYEQYF.

This clone was seen just once. This chain links TRBV20-1 with TRBJ1-1, with D maybe TRBD1 (6 bases). CDR3 length equals 11 residues. The germline CDR1 and CDR2 sequences are DFQATT and SNEGSKA (reference sequence). The CDR3 region is CRQTGNTEAFF. CDR3 nucleotides: TGCAGGCAGACAGGGAACACTGAAGCTTTCTTT.

V and J are TRBV2 and TRBJ2-3, with no clear D. V dropped 5 bases and J dropped 4 bases, with 7 bases sitting between them. The CDR3 length is 12 residues. The germline CDR1 and CDR2 sequences are SNHLY and FYNNEI. The CDR3 loop is CASSILADTQYF. Here the CDR3 DNA reads TGTGCCAGCAGTATCCTAGCAGATACGCAGTATTTT. The whole variable domain, filled in from reference TRBV2 and TRBJ2-3, reads EPEVTQTPSHQVTQMGQEVILRCVPISNHLYFYWYRQILGQKVEFLVSFYNNEISEKSEIFDDQFSVERPDGSNFTLKIRSTKLEDSAMYFCASSILADTQYFGPGTRLTVL.

The table lists this clone with a count of one. The chain has TRBV14 and TRBJ2-2; 12 nucleotides match TRBD2. CDR1 SGHDN and CDR2 FVKESK come from the germline V gene. The CDR3 spans 20 residues. J gave up 3 bases and V 3 bases, and 14 bases lay outside the gene matches. CDR3 amino acids: CASSHLWELAGGLHTGELFF. The CDR3 DNA is TGTGCCAGCAGCCATCTATGGGAACTAGCGGGAGGATTGCACACCGGGGAGCTGTTTTTT.

This clone came up a few times. The chain employs TRBV14 and TRBJ1-1; D is unresolved. CDR3 size: 14 residues. Trimming removed 4 bases from V and 0 bases from J, with 9 bases in between. CDR1 is SGHDN and CDR2 is FVKESK in the germline V gene. The DNA of the CDR3 is TGTGCCAGCAGCCCTCCGGGCATGAACACTGAAGCTTTCTTT. Residues: CASSPPGMNTEAFF.

This clone is medium-sized (0.01 to 0.1%) in the sample. The V gene is TRBV7-2, the J gene TRBJ1-1, with D unresolved. The CDR3 spans 13 residues. Trimming shortened V by 3 bases and J by 5 bases, and 10 bases separated the two germline ends. Per the germline V gene, CDR1 is SGHTA and CDR2 is FQGNSA. Here the CDR3 DNA reads TGTGCCAGCAGCTTTATGGGTTGGACTGAAGCTTTCTTT. Its protein product is CASSFMGWTEAFF.

The gene calls are TRBV7-9 and TRBJ1-5, with D possibly TRBD1 on 5 matching bases. Between the trimmed V and J ends, which lost 1 base and 2 bases, there was a span of 9 bases. This CDR3 comprises 15 residues. Germline CDR1 is SEHNR and CDR2 is FQNEAQ (reference sequence). CDR3 amino acids: CASSLGGYGNQPQHF. CDR3 DNA: TGTGCCAGCAGCTTAGGGGGGTACGGCAATCAGCCCCAGCATTTT.

By frequency in the sample, this clone is medium-sized (0.01 to 0.1%). The chain recombines TRBV2 with TRBJ2-1; D not certain. This CDR3 is built from 13 residues. Germline-derived CDR1 and CDR2 are SNHLY and FYNNEI. Deletions cut 7 bases from V and 5 bases from J, with 12 bases between. CDR3 loop: CASNYVVNNEQFF. The DNA for the CDR3 is TGTGCCAGCAATTACGTGGTGAACAATGAGCAGTTCTTC. The whole variable domain, remainder taken from reference TRBV2 and TRBJ2-1, is EPEVTQTPSHQVTQMGQEVILRCVPISNHLYFYWYRQILGQKVEFLVSFYNNEISEKSEIFDDQFSVERPDGSNFTLKIRSTKLEDSAMYFCASNYVVNNEQFFGPGTRLTVL.

The chain employs TRBV6-1 and TRBJ1-2; TRBD1 might be the D (6 bases). Per germline, CDR1 MNHNS and CDR2 SASEGT. The CDR3 is 17 amino acids. Trimming removed 3 bases from V and 4 bases from J, with 21 bases in between. CDR3 nucleotides: TGTGCCAGCAGTGACCCTGGGGGCGCTCTAGAAATCTATGGCTACACCTTC. Protein sequence: CASSDPGGALEIYGYTF.

The chain employs TRBV7-8 and TRBJ2-2, with 11 bases matching TRBD2. CDR1 SGHVS and CDR2 FQNEAQ come from the germline V gene. The V and J ends lost 2 bases and 0 bases, in that order; junction bases with no gene match: 5. The CDR3 is made up of 18 amino acids. CDR3 bases: TGTGCCAGCAGCTTATTGACTAGCGGGGCCCCGAACACCGGGGAGCTGTTTTTT. Its translation is CASSLLTSGAPNTGELFF.

The chain recombines TRBV16 with TRBJ2-5; D is undetermined. The germline CDR1 and CDR2 sequences are KGHSY and FQNENV. The CDR3 contains 13 residues. Trimming cost V 0 bases and J 0 bases, with 2 bases left between them. The CDR3 protein is CASSQSNQETQYF. In DNA, the CDR3 is TGTGCCAGCAGCCAATCCAACCAAGAGACCCAGTACTTC.

This rearrangement joins TRBV5-1 to TRBJ2-7; a weak D match, TRBD1 (5 bases). V lost 0 bases to trimming and J lost 1 base, with 11 bases between them. CDR1 is SGHRS and CDR2 is YFSETQ in the germline V gene. CDR3 length equals 15 residues. The CDR3, as DNA: TGCGCCAGCAGCTTGGGGCAGGGTCGTTCCTACGAGCAGTACTTC. Its protein product is CASSLGQGRSYEQYF.

This clone was recorded a few times. The chain couples TRBV7-8 to TRBJ1-2, with a possible D match to TRBD1 (5 bases). The V gene lost 1 base and the J gene lost 6 bases, with 24 bases spanning the gap. There are 18 residues in the CDR3. In germline, CDR1 is SGHVS, CDR2 FQNEAQ. The CDR3: CASSLGVGVGTQGHGYTF. In nucleotides, the CDR3 is TGTGCCAGCAGCTTAGGGGTTGGTGTAGGGACCCAGGGACATGGCTACACCTTC.

The V call is TRBV2, the J call TRBJ1-4; D not certain. With 3 bases removed from V and 5 bases from J, the gap between germline ends came to 10 bases. Germline values: CDR1 SNHLY, CDR2 FYNNEI. CDR3 length: 14 amino acids. CDR3 nucleotide sequence: TGTGCCAGCAGTGAGGCACGGCTCAATGAAAAACTGTTTTTT. Its protein product is CASSEARLNEKLFF.

The rearrangement joins TRBV2 to TRBJ2-5; TRBD2 matches 10 bases. This CDR3 has 15 residues. Germline V gene data show CDR1 as SNHLY and CDR2 as FYNNEI. After removal of 2 bases from V and 5 bases from J, the junction contained 5 bases not matched to a gene. The CDR3 coding sequence is TGTGCCAGCAGTGAAAGACTAGCGGGCAGGGAGACCCAGTACTTC. This encodes CASSERLAGRETQYF.

The chain is built from TRBV5-1 and TRBJ1-5; TRBD1 matches 8 bases. The CDR3 sequence is 14 residues long. V dropped 0 bases and J dropped 5; count of bases not matched to a gene: 1. Per the germline V gene, CDR1 is SGHRS and CDR2 is YFSETQ. CDR3 sequence (DNA): TGCGCCAGCAGCTTGGCAGGGGGCGATCAGCCCCAGCATTTT. This encodes CASSLAGGDQPQHF. Drawing the rest from reference TRBV5-1 and TRBJ1-5, the complete variable domain is KAGVTQTPRYLIKTRGQQVTLSCSPISGHRSVSWYQQTPGQGLQFLFEYFSETQRNKGNFPGRFSGRQFSNSRSEMNVSTLELGDSALYLCASSLAGGDQPQHFGDGTRLSIL.

A word on this clone: The sample holds other DNA sequences that translate to the same CDR3. The chain links TRBV4-3 to TRBJ1-6; D gene uncertain. Trimming stripped 0 bases from V and 7 bases from J, with 10 bases between. CDR1 and CDR2 (germline): LGHNA, YSLEER. The CDR3 sequence is 15 residues long. The CDR3 sequence is CASSQEKRENSPLHF. The CDR3 DNA is TGCGCCAGCAGCCAAGAAAAAAGAGAGAATTCACCCCTCCACTTT.

This clone was detected a few times. The chain joins TRBV4-3 to TRBJ1-1, with D unresolved. The CDR3 runs to 14 residues. Between the trimmed V and J ends, which lost 0 bases and 0 bases, there was a span of 5 bases. Looked up from germline, CDR1 is LGHNA and CDR2 is YSLEER. The chain's CDR3 is CASSQDLLNTEAFF. The CDR3 nucleotides read TGCGCCAGCAGCCAAGATCTCCTGAACACTGAAGCTTTCTTT.

This chain connects TRBV10-3 to TRBJ1-4; possibly TRBD1 for D (5 bases). The germline V gene has CDR1 ENHRY and CDR2 SYGVKD. V shed 4 bases and J shed 6 bases, with 9 bases lying between them. CDR3 length: 13 amino acids. The CDR3 coding sequence is TGTGCCATCAGTGGACGGGGGGATGAAAAACTGTTTTTT. Translated, it gives CAISGRGDEKLFF.

The V call is TRBV6-6, the J call TRBJ2-3; D is possibly TRBD1 (6 bases). V shed 7 bases and J shed 3 bases, with 14 bases lying between them. The CDR3 extends over 14 amino acids. Germline CDR1 reads MNHNY; CDR2 reads SVGAGI (reference sequence). The CDR3 DNA is TGTGCCAGCACCCGGTTAGGGGGAACAGATACGCAGTATTTT. This encodes CASTRLGGTDTQYF.

The V and J genes are TRBV7-8 and TRBJ2-5; no definite D call. The CDR3 is 15 amino acids. The germline gives CDR1 SGHVS, CDR2 FQNEAQ. The ends were cut back, 5 bases at V and 3 bases at J, with 16 bases in the middle. CDR3 sequence (DNA): TGTGCCAGCAGCCCTCCGGGCCCCGCCGAAGAGACCCAGTACTTC. Its translation: CASSPPGPAEETQYF.

V usage is TRBV4-1 and J usage is TRBJ1-6; 7 bases agree with TRBD1. The CDR3 has 15 amino acids. Germline-derived CDR1 and CDR2 are MGHRA and YSYEKL. V trimming: 1 base; J trimming: 7 bases; junction bases outside the gene matches: 4. The CDR3 region is CASSQGTGGNSPLHF. The CDR3 DNA follows: TGCGCCAGCAGCCAAGGGACAGGTGGGAATTCACCCCTCCACTTT.

The chain employs TRBV7-2 and TRBJ2-5, with D uncertain. This CDR3 comprises 13 residues. Between the trimmed V and J ends, which lost 4 bases and 2 bases, there was a span of 8 bases. Germline CDR1 reads SGHTA; CDR2 reads FQGNSA. The CDR3 bases are TGTGCCAGCAGCTCGATGTTACAAGAGACCCAGTACTTC. Translating it yields CASSSMLQETQYF.

This chain connects TRBV7-8 to TRBJ1-4, with 8 bases fitting TRBD1. The trim removed 4 bases at V and 1 base at J, leaving 5 bases unmatched. The CDR3 has 16 amino acids. Germline values: CDR1 SGHVS, CDR2 FQNEAQ. The CDR3 DNA follows: TGTGCCAGCAGCTCTAACAGGGGGATAACTAATGAAAAACTGTTTTTT. This sequence encodes CASSSNRGITNEKLFF.